This T cell receptor beta chain was sequenced during a study of T cell responses to AZD1222 COVID-19 vaccine (TCRdb year 2021). Looking at the study overall: TCR sequencing was performed for 230 to 250 trial participants, of whom around 200 were given two doses of AZD1222 and around 25 were given two doses of MenACWY control vaccine. Trial participants were enrolled into age subgroups of 18-55, 56-69 and 70-plus years, which contained about 150, 28 and 57 TCR-sequenced participants, respectively.

The full study reports these points: Reportedly, close to half of the unique spike-specific TCRs recognized epitopes lying outside the regions that are mutated in the B.1.351 and B.1.1.7 variants. Conclusions about previously exposed vaccinees are limited because only a handful of AZD1222 recipients were SARS-CoV-2 seropositive at baseline. The 56-69-year group was small, and its depth increase did not reach significance, likely because of low power. Because no samples from the day 14 peak response were available, repertoires could be characterized only after the peak T cell response. The vaccine-associated CD4 TCRs covered the entire spike protein, and the dominant responses fell in regions 160-218 and 743-854. Most participants were white British and females outnumbered males, and the authors suggested that clonal diversity may have been underestimated. After two AZD1222 doses, spike-specific TCR breadth and depth were significantly higher than at day 0 and than in MenACWY recipients.

In the paper's terms, the time point label means: about 28 days (+/-7) after the second vaccine dose. AZD1222 recipients given second doses at about 4 weeks or at about 12 weeks were pooled, since spike-specific TCR depth and breadth were not found to differ between the two schedules. The vaccinee samples were drawn from two UK trials, COV001 and COV002, one of which was a single-blind randomized controlled phase 2/3 trial testing AZD1222 (ChAdOx1 nCoV-19) in healthy adults. For TCRbeta chain sequencing, PBMC samples from trial participants were taken at day 0 and at day 28 after the second dose. The CDR3 regions of human TCRbeta chains were analyzed by immunosequencing. The study's own analysis went as follows. Repertoire TCRs were checked for matches against a reference library of SARS-CoV-2-specific TCRs that had been generated using the MIRA antigen-specificity platform. Breadth meant the fraction of unique TCRs that were SARS-CoV-2-associated, whereas depth meant the fraction of total T cells that were SARS-CoV-2-associated. Using the MIRA data, each spike-specific TCR was assigned both to the spike region to which the TCR was reactive and to a CD4 or CD8 class. Log10-transformed breadth and depth values were compared by one-way ANOVA with Sidak's multiple comparisons tests. TCRdb stores this immuneACCESS table with in-frame sequences only. Part of the clones is absent; in the studies checked, under half of the shortfall reflects unresolved V genes, and no reason is known for the rest. V and J calls and clone size are copied from that table; D and trimming were computed from the DNA. For this sample the table gives 100,000 to 120,000 clones, of which about 91% were detected only once. The ten largest clones take up approximately 6.4% of the sample.

The CDR3 numbers 14 residues from cysteine through phenylalanine. Only CDR3 DNA remains: 42 bases, in frame from the first base. V is shortened by 7 bases, J by 1 base, and the region joining them spans 13 bases. The germline V gene provides CDR1 MNHEY and CDR2 SVGAGI. With regard to this clone: Its recognized antigen is unknown. No per-base quality is available; no much larger clone lies one base away.

Sequenced here: peripheral blood, sampled 28 days after the second AZD1222 dose. The chain is assembled from TRBV6-5 and TRBJ1-1; TRBD1 could be the D gene, as 5 bases match. This TCR came from an adult who received the AZD1222 COVID-19 vaccine. The DNA sequence is as follows: TGTGCCAGCAAAAGACGAACAGGGAACACTGAAGCTTTCTTT. The resulting protein is CASKRRTGNTEAFF.